This T cell receptor beta chain is from a study of blood T cell repertoires in COVID-19. About the study: Sample material is recorded as cDNA or gDNA derived from T cells, B-cell-depleted T cells, or PBMCs.

This CDR3 has 15 amino acids. Germline CDR1 is LGHDT and CDR2 is YNNKEL (reference sequence). V dropped 0 bases and J dropped 4 bases, with 13 bases sitting between them. Clones were read by immunoSEQ multiplex PCR, and TCRdb kept only the in-frame ones, dropping some. Found here are approximately 250,000 clones, 75% to 90% of them singletons; the top ten hold 7.5% to 9%. Sample: peripheral blood. The V and J genes are TRBV3-1 (or the pseudogene TRBV3-2) and TRBJ2-7; D may be TRBD2 (5 bases). This receptor was identified in a human donor in a cohort sampled during active COVID-19. The CDR3 loop reads CASSQESLRGYEQYF. The CDR3, as DNA: TGTGCCAGCAGCCAAGAATCCCTCCGGGGATACGAGCAGTACTTC.